This entry lists 21 T cell receptor beta chains sequenced from one sample in a study of T cell repertoires in cytomegalovirus infection. In TCRdb, the reads were re-called with MiXCR into one record per CDR3 protein. The repertoire holds 510,000 or so distinct CDR3 sequences, 26% seen once, with around 13% in the top ten. The sequenced sample consisted of PBMCs. These receptors all stem from a human donor in good health (CMV status not recorded). Some clones in this sample may be carry-over from other donors' samples.

This chain joins TRBV7-2 and TRBJ2-1; the D gene is possibly TRBD2 (5 bases). Trimming took off 5 bases at V and 9 bases at J, with 14 bases between the two ends. This CDR3 comprises 13 residues. Germline CDR1 SGHTA, CDR2 FQGNSA. CDR3 protein: CASSPTRFVEQFF. CDR3 DNA: TGTGCCAGCAGCCCAACTAGGTTCGTTGAGCAGTTCTTC.

The chain employs TRBV18 and TRBJ2-3; TRBD2 matches 12 bases. The V gene end was trimmed by 3 bases and the J gene end by 3 bases; junction bases not matched to a gene: 7. This CDR3 has 17 residues. Germline lookup yields CDR1 KGHSH and CDR2 LQKENI. The CDR3 sequence is CASSPVLAGGPTDTQYF. As DNA, the CDR3 is TGTGCCAGCTCACCGGTGCTAGCGGGAGGGCCAACAGATACGCAGTATTTT. The full variable domain, rest sourced from reference TRBV18 and TRBJ2-3, is NAGVMQNPRHLVRRRGQEARLRCSPMKGHSHVYWYRQLPEEGLKFMVYLQKENIIDESGMPKERFSAEFPKEGPSILRIQQVVRGDSAAYFCASSPVLAGGPTDTQYFGPGTRLTVL.

This clonotype was seen more than once but under ten times. The chain combines TRBV7-9 with TRBJ1-4; unclear D gene. CDR3 size: 16 residues. The V gene lost 2 bases and the J gene lost 0 bases, with 10 bases spanning the gap. The germline gives CDR1 SEHNR, CDR2 FQNEAQ (reference sequence). CDR3 loop: CASSLRESATNEKLFF. The CDR3 coding sequence is TGTGCCAGCAGCTTAAGGGAGTCTGCAACTAATGAAAAACTGTTTTTT.

The CDR3 coding sequence is TGTGCCAGCAGAGCGGGACTAGCGGGACTATACGAGCAGTACGTC. Residues: CASRAGLAGLYEQYV. The genes are TRBV6-2 or TRBV6-3 and TRBJ2-7, with 13 nucleotides matching TRBD2. CDR1 MNHEY and CDR2 SVGEGT come from the germline V gene. The trim removed 6 bases at V and 4 bases at J, leaving 6 bases unmatched. The CDR3 is made up of 15 amino acids.

The chain couples TRBV19 to TRBJ1-1, with D possibly matching TRBD1 (6 bases). With 5 bases removed from V and 0 bases from J, the gap between germline ends came to 13 bases. Per germline, CDR1 LNHDA and CDR2 SQIVND (reference sequence). This CDR3 has 15 residues. DNA of the CDR3: TGTGCCAGTAGTCAACCGGGACACATGAACACTGAAGCTTTCTTT. Translated: CASSQPGHMNTEAFF. Variable domain in full (rest from reference TRBV19 and TRBJ1-1): DGGITQSPKYLFRKEGQNVTLSCEQNLNHDAMYWYRQDPGQGLRLIYYSQIVNDFQKGDIAEGYSVSREKKESFPLTVTSAQKNPTAFYLCASSQPGHMNTEAFFGQGTRLTVV.

This clonotype appeared many times. At one end the junction does not follow the germline gene, possibly because of a read error. The genes are TRBV7-2 and TRBJ2-1; TRBD2 agrees at 9 bases. The CDR3 runs to 13 residues. Germline CDR1 SGHTA, CDR2 FQGNSA. The CDR3 DNA reads TGTGCCAGCAGCTTAGCGCAGCGGGAGGTTTTGTCCTTC. It codes for CASSLAQREVLSF. The entire variable domain, with the rest obtained from reference TRBV7-2 and TRBJ2-1, is as follows: GAGVSQSPSNKVTEKGKDVELRCDPISGHTALYWYRQSLGQGLEFLIYFQGNSAPDKSGLPSDRFSAERTGGSVSTLTIQRTQQEDSAVYLCASSLAQREVLSFGPGTRLTVL.

The rearrangement uses TRBV6-6 and TRBJ1-5; unclear D gene. Germline lookup yields CDR1 MNHNY and CDR2 SVGAGI (reference sequence). This CDR3 has 13 amino acids. Trimming shortened V by 4 bases and J by 3 bases, and 7 bases separated the two germline ends. The DNA of the CDR3 is TGTGCCAGCAGTTCCGTTTCCAATCAGCCCCAGCATTTT. Protein product: CASSSVSNQPQHF.

At least ten counts were recorded for this clonotype. J is TRBJ2-3 and V is TRBV7-6; TRBD1 agrees at 7 bases. J was trimmed by 0 bases and V by 4 bases; bases with no gene match: 7. The germline gives CDR1 SGHVS, CDR2 FNYEAQ. This CDR3 comprises 16 residues. The chain's CDR3 is CASSSKGQPSTDTQYF. The DNA for the CDR3 is TGTGCCAGCAGCTCCAAGGGACAGCCAAGCACAGATACGCAGTATTTT.

The V call is TRBV2, the J call TRBJ1-1, with a tentative D call TRBD1 (5 bases). Germline assignment: CDR1 SNHLY and CDR2 FYNNEI. With 4 bases removed from V and 5 bases from J, the gap between germline ends came to 11 bases. This CDR3 has 13 residues. The CDR3 DNA reads as TGTGCCAGCAGTGGACAGCCGGGGACTGAAGCTTTCTTT. Its protein product is CASSGQPGTEAFF.

In this sample, this clonotype turned up a few times. The rearrangement uses TRBV19 and TRBJ1-5; D remains unclear. V was pared by 5 bases and J by 8 bases, with 16 bases between. The CDR3 is 14 residues long. Germline V gene data show CDR1 as LNHDA and CDR2 as SQIVND (reference sequence). CDR3 sequence: CASSPLMDVEPQHF. CDR3 DNA: TGTGCCAGTAGTCCCCTCATGGACGTCGAGCCCCAGCATTTT.

The V call is TRBV28, the J call TRBJ2-3; 12 bases line up with TRBD2. The CDR3 covers 17 residues. CDR1 is MDHEN and CDR2 is SYDVKM in the germline V gene. V lost 2 bases to trimming and J lost 6 bases; unmatched junction nucleotides: 9. The CDR3 loop is CASSLGLTSGSFDTQYF. The CDR3 DNA sequence: TGTGCCAGCAGTTTAGGGTTGACTAGCGGGAGTTTCGATACGCAGTATTTT.

This clonotype was found a few times. This sequence joins TRBV7-3 and TRBJ1-2; 7 positions match TRBD1. Germline CDR1 reads SGHTA; CDR2 reads FQGTGA. This CDR3 is built from 14 residues. Trimming cost V 8 bases and J 5 bases; bases outside gene matches: 11. The CDR3 loop is CASGELGQVYGYTF. The CDR3 bases are TGTGCCAGCGGAGAACTAGGACAGGTTTATGGCTACACCTTC.

The genes are TRBV11-2 and TRBJ1-4, with D maybe TRBD1 (6 bases). V lost 5 bases to trimming and J lost 10 bases, with 14 bases between them. Germline V lookup: CDR1 SGHAT, CDR2 FQNNGV. This CDR3 region has 13 residues. Here the CDR3 DNA reads TGTGCCAGCAGCGACGACGAAGGGGGAAAACTGTTTTTT. Protein: CASSDDEGGKLFF. Full variable domain (outside the CDR3, taken from reference TRBV11-2 and TRBJ1-4): EAGVAQSPRYKIIEKRQSVAFWCNPISGHATLYWYQQILGQGPKLLIQFQNNGVVDDSQLPKDRFSAERLKGVDSTLKIQPAKLEDSAVYLCASSDDEGGKLFFGSGTQLSVL.

A single count supports this clonotype. One junction end does not reproduce the germline sequence, and a read error may be involved. The V call is TRBV7-6, the J call TRBJ2-5, with D tentatively TRBD2 (7 bases). CDR3 length equals 11 residues. The V gene's germline CDR1 is SGHVS and CDR2 FNYEAQ. The CDR3 loop is CASKGEGTQYF. In DNA form, the CDR3 reads TGTGCTAGCAAGGGGGAGGGGACCCAGTACTTC.

This clonotype occurred many times. The V gene is TRBV7-2, the J gene TRBJ2-3; 7 nucleotides match TRBD1. The CDR3 has 15 residues. Trimming at V came to 4 bases and at J to 3 bases, leaving 7 bases not matched to a gene. Per germline, CDR1 SGHTA and CDR2 FQGNSA. The CDR3 loop is CASSWDSMSTDTQYF. The CDR3 region has the DNA TGTGCCAGCAGCTGGGACAGTATGTCGACAGATACGCAGTATTTT.

The V call is TRBV14, the J call TRBJ2-1; D may be TRBD1 or TRBD2 (5 bases each). The germline V and J ends were trimmed by 0 bases and 9 bases, with 9 bases remaining between them. Germline V gene data show CDR1 as SGHDN and CDR2 as FVKESK. CDR3 length: 13 amino acids. CDR3 loop: CASSQDLGREQFF. The CDR3, as DNA: TGTGCCAGCAGCCAAGATCTGGGACGTGAGCAGTTCTTC.

This sequence joins TRBV6-5 and TRBJ1-5, with D uncertain. The CDR3 totals 13 residues. The germline V and J ends were trimmed by 6 bases and 4 bases, with 10 bases remaining between them. The V gene's germline CDR1 is MNHEY and CDR2 SVGAGI. In nucleotides, the CDR3 is TGTGCCAGCAGAACCACCCAAAATCAGCCCCAGCATTTT. Protein: CASRTTQNQPQHF.

The chain links TRBV7-9 to TRBJ1-1; TRBD1 is a possible D gene (5 bases). CDR3 length: 14 amino acids. Between the trimmed V and J ends, which lost 4 bases and 0 bases, there was a span of 9 bases. Germline loops: CDR1 SEHNR, CDR2 FQNEAQ (reference sequence). This CDR3 reads CASSSRQMNTEAFF. CDR3 nucleotide sequence: TGTGCCAGCAGCTCAAGACAGATGAACACTGAAGCTTTCTTT.

The rearrangement uses TRBV9 and TRBJ1-1; TRBD1 matches at 11 bases. Germline-derived CDR1 and CDR2 are SGDLS and YYNGEE. The trim removed 2 bases at V and 6 bases at J, leaving 3 bases unmatched. CDR3 length: 14 amino acids. The CDR3 bases are TGTGCCAGCAGCGTGACGGGACAGGGGGCTGAAGCTTTCTTT. Translation: CASSVTGQGAEAFF.

This clonotype was detected only a few times. The chain joins TRBV11-2 to TRBJ2-7; 12 bases are a match to TRBD1. V lost 4 bases, J lost 4 bases, and 2 bases stayed unmatched. The length of the CDR3 is 14 residues. Per the germline V gene, CDR1 is SGHAT and CDR2 is FQNNGV. CDR3 nucleotides: TGTGCCAGCAGCTCGGGACAGGGGGCATACGAGCAGTACGTC. As protein: CASSSGQGAYEQYV.

Ten or more counts support this clonotype. The rearrangement uses TRBV7-8 and TRBJ1-4, with 8 bases fitting TRBD1. Germline loops: CDR1 SGHVS, CDR2 FQNEAQ. This CDR3 comprises 17 residues. V gave up 4 bases and J gave up 5 bases; unmatched junction bases: 12. CDR3 nucleotide sequence: TGTGCCAGCAGCTACCAACCAGGGGGCGCCAACAATGAAAAACTGTTTTTT. Its translation: CASSYQPGGANNEKLFF.